This T cell receptor beta chain was documented in a study of T cells in Graves' hyperthyroidism and ophthalmopathy (dated by TCRdb to between 2019 and 2020). For context, the study as a whole: TCR V-J signatures able to tell the groups apart were searched for in a discovery cohort of 100 patients, of whom under 45 had Graves' ophthalmopathy and 55 to 60 had stable Graves' hyperthyroidism. In addition, the study compared T-cell repertoires in thyroid tissue and in blood from a handful of Graves' hyperthyroidism patients. An independent validation cohort of around 20 hyperthyroidism patients and about 15 patients who later progressed to ophthalmopathy tested prospective prediction of ophthalmopathy. Following sampling, methimazole starting at 30 mg daily was given to hyperthyroidism patients, and high-dose intravenous methylprednisolone was given to ophthalmopathy patients. The 100 discovery patients were divided at random into training and test sets in a 7:3 ratio. The paper describes TCR Vbeta CDR3 sequencing of 135 peripheral blood samples, made up of about 41 ophthalmopathy patients, 70 to 75 hyperthyroidism patients and some 17 progressor patients. Study-wide conclusions, independent of this receptor: Most expanded thyroid clonotypes (frequency above 0.001) were also found in blood, which suggests that blood repertoires may mirror thyroid immune responses. In cross-validation, a model built on a 13 V-J signature told ophthalmopathy apart from stable hyperthyroidism with about 90% sensitivity and 81% to 82% specificity, and in testing the same model reached 80%/75%. Sample size was not statistically predetermined, and investigators were not blinded to group allocation. In validation, the model predicted progression to ophthalmopathy with 55% to 71% sensitivity and approximately 78% specificity, a median of about 6.7 months before onset.

The TCR beta CDR3 regions were amplified from RNA transcripts. A first-round RT-PCR of the TCR CDR3 used the HTBI primer set with the Qiagen OneStep RT-PCR kit. Libraries were constructed in a second round of multiplex PCR, after which size selection and purification were performed. Paired-end sequencing of the libraries was performed with 100 bp reads on an Illumina HiSeq2000. The paper's processing steps were these. SOAPnuke was used to process the raw data, removing reads that contained adapters or uncalled bases, had a mean Phred below 15, or lacked an exact match to the constant primer or identifier. COPE v1.2.5 was used to merge the high-quality paired reads, and each unique nucleotide sequence was defined as a clonotype. MiTCR v1.1 was used to align clonotypes to the IMGT TRBV, TRBD and TRBJ reference segments. The analysis included only V-J combinations with a frequency above 0.0001, which together covered 98% to 99.2% of the repertoires. A TCS score was defined as the ratio of F50 (clonal expansion) to E x V (chaos), with BLOSUM62-based TCRdist applied between CDR3 peptides within each V-J. Welch's t-statistics and random forest reduced around 520 V-J features to 10 to 15, which were used in a naive Bayes classifier (R e1071). The Morisita-Horn index was used to measure how similar the thyroid and blood repertoires were. TCRdb passed the public sequencing reads through fastp at Q25 and MiXCR, retaining productive beta sequences. Identical CDR3 protein sequences are pooled into one entry, listed with their most common genes and DNA. The V and J calls follow TCRdb's processing rather than the paper's. Recorded for this sample are about 540,000 distinct CDR3 sequences; 35% to 55% of them occurred a single time. In total, the top ten clones hold roughly 8.2% of the sample.

This clonotype was detected ten times or more. Its cognate antigen has yet to be identified. One base away there is no much larger clone; base qualities are not given. Graves' hyperthyroidism was defined as stable when no progression to ophthalmopathy occurred over 18 months of follow-up. Hyperthyroidism patients were newly diagnosed, with disease duration under 2 months, and aged 18 to 65 years. The study excluded patients with uncontrolled infections, other autoimmune diseases, pregnancy or lactation. Diagnoses were established on the basis of clinical symptoms, serum thyroxine and TRAb, thyroid ultrasound, and orbital computed tomography. Total RNA was extracted with Trizol reagent, and quality was checked on an Agilent 2100 Bioanalyzer. The germline V gene yields SQVTM for CDR1 and ANQGSEA for CDR2. The trim is 6 bases for V and 3 bases for J, with a gap of 5 bases between the germline ends. The CDR3 spans 10 residues, from the cysteine through the phenylalanine. Only the CDR3 region is kept as DNA, spanning 30 bases read in frame from base 1.

The rearranged chain carries TRBV29-1 and TRBJ2-5; the D segment might be TRBD1 or TRBD2, since each matches 5 bases. The receptor's source is a woman aged 18-29 years with Graves' hyperthyroidism. The sequencing sample was made of peripheral blood or thyroid tissue (not recorded which). DNA sequence: TGCAGCGTGGGGGAAGAGACCCAGTACTTC. It specifies CSVGEETQYF.